Listed below are T cell receptor beta chains from one sample, sequenced in a study of vaccination and CD4 T cells after COVID-19. What these receptors recognize is not known. TCRdb fed the PCR reads into MiXCR, producing one record per CDR3 protein. The data show around 4,500 distinct CDR3 sequences, roughly two thirds seen once. Source material: CD4+ T cells from blood, cultured in vitro. The source is a human donor in good health. The CDR3 runs from the conserved cysteine through the conserved F or W. A D gene is named only where the DNA matches it firmly. Expanded clones are given a class, and other clones once, few, many or no size at all.

V gene	J gene	D gene	clone size	CDR3 DNA	CDR3 protein
TRBV20-1	TRBJ1-2	TRBD1	-	TGCAGTGCTACGGGACAGGGGGCGGTCGACTATGGCTACACCTTC	CSATGQGAVDYGYTF
TRBV7-9	TRBJ2-3	TRBD1	-	TGTGCCAGCAGCCCGACGACCGGGACAGGGGAAGCAGATACGCAGTATTTT	CASSPTTGTGEADTQYF
TRBV20-1	TRBJ1-3	-	few	TGCAGTGCTAGTGACAGGACGACCAGCTCTGGAAACACCATATATTTT	CSASDRTTSSGNTIYF
TRBV2	TRBJ1-6	TRBD1	-	TGTGCCAGCCGGAGACAGGGGTCTAATTCACCCCTCCACTTT	CASRRQGSNSPLHF
TRBV6-2/TRBV6-3	TRBJ1-5	TRBD1	-	TGTGCCAGCAGCTCTAGGGGACAGATTCAGCATTTT	CASSSRGQIQHF
TRBV20-1	TRBJ2-5	TRBD1	-	TGCAGTACTATAGGACAGGGGGGCCAAGAGACCCAGTACTTC	CSTIGQGGQETQYF
TRBV6-1	TRBJ2-2	TRBD2	-	TGTGCCAGCAGTGTAGAGCGGGGGGGTTTCGGGGAGCTGTTTTTT	CASSVERGGFGELFF
TRBV10-2	TRBJ2-7	TRBD2	-	TGCGCCAGCAGTGGGGGGGGGTTACTAGCGGAGCCCTCCTACGAGCAGTACTTC	CASSGGGLLAEPSYEQYF
TRBV3-1	TRBJ2-3	-	-	TGTGCCAGCAGCCAAGTGGGGGGGCTCACAGATACGCAGTATTTT	CASSQVGGLTDTQYF
TRBV30	TRBJ1-5	-	-	TGTGCCTGTAACACGGACGGCGGAAATCAGCCCCAGCATTTT	CACNTDGGNQPQHF
TRBV10-3	TRBJ2-2	-	-	TGTGCCATCAGTGCGACAGAGAACACCGGGGAGCTGTTTTTT	CAISATENTGELFF
TRBV7-9	TRBJ1-3	-	-	TGTGCCAGCAGCTATGGACCGGCAAGGGGAAACACCATATATTTT	CASSYGPARGNTIYF
TRBV20-1	TRBJ1-1	TRBD1	-	TGCAGTGCTAGTGTGTTACAGGGGAGATCTGGAACTGAAGCTTTCTTT	CSASVLQGRSGTEAFF
TRBV6-1	TRBJ1-2	-	-	TGTGCCAGCAGTACCGGGACTCATGGCTACACCTTC	CASSTGTHGYTF
TRBV21-1	TRBJ1-1	-	few	TGTGCCAGCAGCAAAGAGGGCCTCCAGAACACTGAAGCTTTCTTT	CASSKEGLQNTEAFF
TRBV5-6	TRBJ2-7	-	-	TGTGCCAGCAGCAGAGGCAGATCCTACGAGCAGTACTTC	CASSRGRSYEQYF
TRBV6-1	TRBJ1-4	-	-	TGTGCCAGCAGGGTGACAGCAGGAGAAAAACTGTTTTTT	CASRVTAGEKLFF
TRBV6-5	TRBJ1-1	TRBD1	-	TGTGCCAGCAGTTATTTCCCGCACGGGACAGCGAACACTGAAGCTTTCTTT	CASSYFPHGTANTEAFF
TRBV6-2/TRBV6-3	TRBJ1-1	-	-	TGTGCCAGCACCAACCCTTATAGTGAAGCTTTCTTT	CASTNPYSEAFF
TRBV20-1	TRBJ1-1	-	-	TGCAGTGCGGGGGTAGCGGACACTGAAGCTTTCTTT	CSAGVADTEAFF
TRBV6-2/TRBV6-3	TRBJ1-1	-	-	TGTGCCAGCAGTTACTACTCTTTCGGGGGCACGGAAGCTTTCTTT	CASSYYSFGGTEAFF
TRBV28	TRBJ1-2	-	-	TGTGCCAGCAGTTACCCCTACACCTTC	CASSYPYTF
TRBV19	TRBJ2-1	-	-	TGTGCCAGTAGTATACACTCGGGACTGGGGTCCTACAATGAGCAGTTCTTC	CASSIHSGLGSYNEQFF
TRBV19	TRBJ2-2	-	few	TGTGCCAGTAGCCGAGGGCAAAGCAATGGCGCAGGGGAGCTGTTTTTT	CASSRGQSNGAGELFF
TRBV6-1	TRBJ1-1	-	-	TGTGCCAGCGACCGGGGGGTGTACACTGAAGCTTTCTTT	CASDRGVYTEAFF
TRBV25-1	TRBJ1-1	TRBD1	-	TGTGCCAGCAGGTTAACAGGGGACACTGAAGCTTTCTTT	CASRLTGDTEAFF
TRBV9	TRBJ1-6	-	-	TGTGCCAGCAGCGTAGCCCCGGGGGAGTTCCTGGGCTATAATTCACCCCTCCACTTT	CASSVAPGEFLGYNSPLHF
TRBV7-6	TRBJ2-1	-	-	TGTGCCAGCAGCCCCCCGGGGAGCAATGAGCAGTTCTTC	CASSPPGSNEQFF
TRBV20-1	TRBJ2-3	-	large	TGCAGTGCCGTAGGGCAGCGGTATCGCCCAGATACGCAGTATTTT	CSAVGQRYRPDTQYF
TRBV20-1	TRBJ1-2	TRBD1	-	TGCAGTGCTAGACTGGACAGGGGGTATGGCTACACCTTC	CSARLDRGYGYTF